The following is a T cell receptor (beta chain) sequence with its context. Its antigen is as yet unknown. These data are taken from a study of cytomegalovirus exposure and HLA in healthy donors. The overall study: Samples from HLA-typed donors yielded about 85 million unique TCRs in an early data release.

13 Jbeta primers and 60 Vbeta primers were used for the PCR. This table comes from immunoSEQ multiplex PCR, and its TCRdb copy is limited to in-frame clones, with some not included. The sample yields 58,000 or so clones, roughly 75% seen once. Study-level findings and limits: A few CMV-associated chains were confirmed in vitro to be specific for CMV antigens. Presence/absence analyses treated sequencing depth as roughly uniform across donors.

Germline V gives CDR1 SGDLS, CDR2 YYNGEE. V gave up 0 bases and J gave up 5 bases, with 20 bases separating them. The CDR3 totals 17 residues. The TCR sequence derives from a woman aged 40 to 49 in good health and CMV-seropositive. The chain combines TRBV9 with TRBJ1-1; no clear D. The sample was PBMCs. The CDR3 loop is CASSVGGNGAGRTEAFF. In DNA, the CDR3 is TGTGCCAGCAGCGTAGGAGGGAATGGTGCTGGGAGGACTGAAGCTTTCTTT.